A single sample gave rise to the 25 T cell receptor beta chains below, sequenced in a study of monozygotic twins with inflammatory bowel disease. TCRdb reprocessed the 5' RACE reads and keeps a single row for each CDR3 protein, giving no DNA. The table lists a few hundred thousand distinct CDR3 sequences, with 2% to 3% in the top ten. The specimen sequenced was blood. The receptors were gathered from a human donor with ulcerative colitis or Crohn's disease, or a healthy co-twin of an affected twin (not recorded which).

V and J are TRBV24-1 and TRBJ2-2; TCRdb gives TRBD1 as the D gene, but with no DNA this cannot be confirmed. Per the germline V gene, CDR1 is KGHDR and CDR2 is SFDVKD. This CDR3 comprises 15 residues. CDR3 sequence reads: CATSDSKGATGELFF.

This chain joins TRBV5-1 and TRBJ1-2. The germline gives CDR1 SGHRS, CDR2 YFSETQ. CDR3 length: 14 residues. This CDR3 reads CASSPEPTNYGYTF.

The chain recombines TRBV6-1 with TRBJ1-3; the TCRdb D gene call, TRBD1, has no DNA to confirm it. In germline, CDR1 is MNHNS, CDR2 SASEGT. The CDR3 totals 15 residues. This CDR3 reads CASKSDRSSGNTIYF.

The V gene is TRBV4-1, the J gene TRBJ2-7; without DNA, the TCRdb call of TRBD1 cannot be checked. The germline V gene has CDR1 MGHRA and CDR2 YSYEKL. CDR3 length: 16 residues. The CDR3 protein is CASSQDHRTGSYEQYF.

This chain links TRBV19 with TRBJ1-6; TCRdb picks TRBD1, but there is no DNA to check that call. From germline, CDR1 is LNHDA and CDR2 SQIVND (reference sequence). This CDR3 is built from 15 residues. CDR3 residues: CASREVQAVHLALHF.

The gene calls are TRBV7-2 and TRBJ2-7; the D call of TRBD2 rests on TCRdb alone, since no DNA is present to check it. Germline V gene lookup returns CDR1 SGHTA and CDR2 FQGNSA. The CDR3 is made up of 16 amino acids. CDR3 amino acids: CASSRAGASGSYEQYF. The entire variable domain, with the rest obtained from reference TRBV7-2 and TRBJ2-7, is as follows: GAGVSQSPSNKVTEKGKDVELRCDPISGHTALYWYRQSLGQGLEFLIYFQGNSAPDKSGLPSDRFSAERTGGSVSTLTIQRTQQEDSAVYLCASSRAGASGSYEQYFGPGTRLTVT.

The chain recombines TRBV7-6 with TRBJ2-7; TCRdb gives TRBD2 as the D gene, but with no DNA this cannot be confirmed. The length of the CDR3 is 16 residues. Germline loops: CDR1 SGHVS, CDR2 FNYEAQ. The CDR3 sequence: CASSSNVGLAVYEQYF.

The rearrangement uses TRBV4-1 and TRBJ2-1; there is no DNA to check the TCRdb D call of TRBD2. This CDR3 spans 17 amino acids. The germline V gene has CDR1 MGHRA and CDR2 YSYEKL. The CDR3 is CASSREGTSGSYNEQFF.

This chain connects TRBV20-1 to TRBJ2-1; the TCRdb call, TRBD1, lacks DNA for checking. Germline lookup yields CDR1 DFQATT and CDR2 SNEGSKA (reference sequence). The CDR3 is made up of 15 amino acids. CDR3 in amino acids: CSASSGQGLGNEQFF.

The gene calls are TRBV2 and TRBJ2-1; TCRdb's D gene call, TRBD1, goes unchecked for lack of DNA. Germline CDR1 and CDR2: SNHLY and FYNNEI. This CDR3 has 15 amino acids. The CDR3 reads CASSGTGNSYNEQFF.

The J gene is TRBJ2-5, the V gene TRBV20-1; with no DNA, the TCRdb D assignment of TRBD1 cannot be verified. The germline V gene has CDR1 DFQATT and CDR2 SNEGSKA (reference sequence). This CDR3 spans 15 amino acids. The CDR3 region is CSALNPGGRQETQYF.

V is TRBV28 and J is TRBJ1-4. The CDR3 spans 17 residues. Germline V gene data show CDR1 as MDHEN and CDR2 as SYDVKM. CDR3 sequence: CASSLWGRTSTNEKLFF. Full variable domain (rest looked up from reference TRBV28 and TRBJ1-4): DVKVTQSSRYLVKRTGEKVFLECVQDMDHENMFWYRQDPGLGLRLIYFSYDVKMKEKGDIPEGYSVSREKKERFSLILESASTNQTSMYLCASSLWGRTSTNEKLFFGSGTQLSVL.

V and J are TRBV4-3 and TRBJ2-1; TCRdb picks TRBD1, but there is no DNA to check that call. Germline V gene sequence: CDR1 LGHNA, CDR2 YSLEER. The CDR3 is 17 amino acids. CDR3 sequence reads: CASSQDPIGQVYNEQFF.

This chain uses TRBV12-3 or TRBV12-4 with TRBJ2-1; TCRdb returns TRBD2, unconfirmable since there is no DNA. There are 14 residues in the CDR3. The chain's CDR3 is CASSFSEGPNEQFF.

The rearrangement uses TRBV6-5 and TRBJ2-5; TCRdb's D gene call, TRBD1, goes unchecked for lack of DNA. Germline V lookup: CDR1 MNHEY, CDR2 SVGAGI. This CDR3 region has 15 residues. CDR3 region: CASSYKGQGTETQYF.

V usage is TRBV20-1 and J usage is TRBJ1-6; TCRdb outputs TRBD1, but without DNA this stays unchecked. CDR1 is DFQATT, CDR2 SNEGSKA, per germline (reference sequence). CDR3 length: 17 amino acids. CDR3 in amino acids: CSAPKGGSLTYNSPLHF.

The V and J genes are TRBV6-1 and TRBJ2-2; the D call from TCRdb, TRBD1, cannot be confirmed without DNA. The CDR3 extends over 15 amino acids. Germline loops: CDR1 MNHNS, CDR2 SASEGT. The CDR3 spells CASIPGRSNTGELFF.

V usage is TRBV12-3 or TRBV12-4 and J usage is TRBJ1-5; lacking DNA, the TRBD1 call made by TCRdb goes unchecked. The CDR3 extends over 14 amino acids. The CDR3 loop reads CASKIGGSNQPQHF.

The CDR3 here is CASSSWDQSTEAFF. The chain combines TRBV27 with TRBJ1-1. This CDR3 spans 14 amino acids. Germline CDR1 and CDR2: MNHEY and SMNVEV (reference sequence).

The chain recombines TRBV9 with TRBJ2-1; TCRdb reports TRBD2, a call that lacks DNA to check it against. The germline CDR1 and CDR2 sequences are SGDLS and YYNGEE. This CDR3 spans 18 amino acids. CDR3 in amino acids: CASNAGLAGGTSYNEQFF.

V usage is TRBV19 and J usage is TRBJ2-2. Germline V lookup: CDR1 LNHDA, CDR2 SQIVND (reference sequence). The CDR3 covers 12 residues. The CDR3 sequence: CASSINLGELFF.

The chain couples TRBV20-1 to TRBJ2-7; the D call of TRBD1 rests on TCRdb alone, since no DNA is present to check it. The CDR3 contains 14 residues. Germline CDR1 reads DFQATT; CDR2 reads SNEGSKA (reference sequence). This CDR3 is CSARDRGVSYEQYF.

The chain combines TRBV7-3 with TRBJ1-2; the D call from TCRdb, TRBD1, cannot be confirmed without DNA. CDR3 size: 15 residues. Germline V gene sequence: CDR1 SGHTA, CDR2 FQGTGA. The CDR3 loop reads CASSLSGTGSYGYTF.

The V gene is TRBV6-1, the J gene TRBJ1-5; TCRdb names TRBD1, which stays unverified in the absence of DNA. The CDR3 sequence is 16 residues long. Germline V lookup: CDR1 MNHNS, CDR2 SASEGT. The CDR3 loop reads CASTPGDRGGGQPQHF.

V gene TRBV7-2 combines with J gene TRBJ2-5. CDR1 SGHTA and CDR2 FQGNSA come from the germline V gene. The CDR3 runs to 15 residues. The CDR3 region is CASSSRLEYQETQYF.